The source of this T cell receptor beta chain is a study of identical twins. In TCRdb, the 5' RACE reads were re-called with MiXCR into one record per CDR3 protein. This sample has roughly 500,000 distinct CDR3 sequences, with less than 25% found just once. J was trimmed by 3 bases and V by 5 bases; bases with no gene match: 6. The CDR3 is made up of 14 amino acids. Germline assignment: CDR1 DFQATT and CDR2 SNEGSKA (reference sequence). This same sample was also part of a study on T cells expressing NK-cell markers.

This sequence originates from a young woman in good health. This chain links TRBV20-1 with TRBJ2-3; TRBD2 agrees at 9 bases. Sequencing input: CD4+ T cells sorted from blood. The CDR3 nucleotides are TGCAGTGCTCTTAGCGGGAGCGGGACAGATACGCAGTATTTT. It yields the protein CSALSGSGTDTQYF.